Listed here are 26 T cell receptor beta chains from one sample, sequenced in a study of a mutant IDH1 vaccine in newly diagnosed glioma. Data came from immunoSEQ multiplex PCR; TCRdb stores just in-frame clones and leaves some out. The repertoire consists of about 120,000 clones, with roughly 90% occurring once and the leading ten covering roughly 0.55%. Time point in this sample: week 11, during vaccination. Mutant IDH1 20-mer peptide, at 300 ug, made up each vaccine dose, with topical imiquimod. These receptors' antigens are unknown. The material was PBMCs, obtained from a glioma patient whose treatment included an IDH1 peptide vaccine. The receptors originated from a woman aged 45-65 years with glioma.

This chain connects TRBV5-6 to TRBJ1-1; D might be TRBD1 (5 bases). This CDR3 has 13 amino acids. Trimming removed 0 bases at V and 5 bases at J, with 8 bases between. CDR1 is SGHDT and CDR2 is YYEEEE in the germline V gene. This CDR3 reads CASSLGWGTEAFF. The CDR3, as DNA: TGTGCCAGCAGCTTGGGTTGGGGGACTGAAGCTTTCTTT.

This chain uses TRBV6-6 with TRBJ2-5; tentative D call: TRBD2 (5 bases). The end of the DNA is better explained by TRBJ2-7, so the J call may be wrong. This CDR3 has 15 amino acids. Germline loops: CDR1 MNHNY, CDR2 SVGAGI (reference sequence). The CDR3 here is CASKTRDLVGYEQYF. The CDR3 nucleotides are TGTGCCAGCAAAACTAGGGATTTGGTAGGCTACGAGCAGTACTTC.

V gene TRBV18 combines with J gene TRBJ1-4; D unresolved. The germline CDR1 and CDR2 sequences are KGHSH and LQKENI. Between the trimmed V and J ends, which lost 4 bases and 3 bases, there was a span of 9 bases. The CDR3 has 14 residues. CDR3 DNA sequence: TGTGCCAGCTCACAGGCCGGATCTAATGAAAAACTGTTTTTT. Its protein product is CASSQAGSNEKLFF.

V and J are TRBV5-5 and TRBJ2-7; the D is unclear. The CDR3 is made up of 11 amino acids. Germline CDR1 is SGHKS and CDR2 is YYEKEE (reference sequence). Trimming took off 1 base at V and 9 bases at J, with 8 bases between the two ends. The CDR3 is CASSLSKWQYF. CDR3 sequence (DNA): TGTGCCAGCAGCTTGTCTAAGTGGCAGTACTTC.

The V and J genes are TRBV7-2 and TRBJ2-7; D not certain. Between the trimmed V and J ends, which lost 7 bases and 3 bases, there was a span of 19 bases. This CDR3 has 15 amino acids. The germline V gene encodes CDR1 SGHTA and CDR2 FQGNSA. For the CDR3, the DNA is TGTGCCAGCACCCCGGACCCTCTCGTCTACTACGAGCAGTACTTC. Protein sequence: CASTPDPLVYYEQYF.

The sample holds one count of this clone. The gene calls are TRBV30 and TRBJ1-3; no definite D call. Germline CDR1 is GTSNPN and CDR2 is SVGIG (reference sequence). The CDR3 extends over 14 amino acids. Trimming removed 3 bases at V and 1 base at J, with 10 bases between. In DNA, the CDR3 is TGTGCCTGGAGGTGGGGTTCTTCTGGAAACACCATATATTTT. Translating gives CAWRWGSSGNTIYF.

The rearrangement uses TRBV5-6 and TRBJ2-7; TRBD1 aligns across 10 bases. The V gene's germline CDR1 is SGHDT and CDR2 YYEEEE. CDR3 length equals 13 residues. V shed 4 bases, J shed 7 bases, and the junction held 5 bases outside the gene matches. Here the CDR3 reads CASSPGQGREQYF. Here the CDR3 DNA reads TGTGCCAGCAGCCCGGGACAGGGGAGGGAGCAGTACTTC.

This chain joins TRBV27 and TRBJ2-5, with D unresolved. CDR1 MNHEY and CDR2 SMNVEV come from the germline V gene (reference sequence). V dropped 2 bases and J dropped 3 bases, with 16 bases sitting between them. The CDR3 covers 16 residues. The CDR3 coding sequence is TGTGCCAGCAGTTTAAAAGGGCTTGGGTTCGAAGAGACCCAGTACTTC. Translated, it gives CASSLKGLGFEETQYF.

The chain is built from TRBV5-4 and TRBJ2-7, with 8 bases identical to TRBD1. Losses at the gene ends were 0 bases for V and 1 base for J; bases not matched to a gene: 3. The CDR3 has 15 residues. The germline V gene has CDR1 SGHNT and CDR2 YYREEE (reference sequence). The CDR3 here is CASSLGQGPSYEQYF. The DNA of the CDR3 is TGTGCCAGCAGCTTGGGACAGGGGCCATCCTACGAGCAGTACTTC.

The chain has TRBV5-4 and TRBJ2-3; D might be TRBD1 (5 bases). V lost 2 bases to trimming and J lost 4 bases, with 17 bases between them. This CDR3 contains 16 residues. CDR1 and CDR2 from the germline V gene are SGHNT and YYREEE (reference sequence). The CDR3 sequence: CASSFLGRAGSDTQYF. The CDR3 DNA follows: TGTGCCAGCAGCTTCCTGGGCAGGGCTGGGTCAGATACGCAGTATTTT.

The gene calls are TRBV27 and TRBJ2-3, with D possibly matching TRBD1 (6 bases). The CDR3 consists of 14 residues. Germline loops: CDR1 MNHEY, CDR2 SMNVEV (reference sequence). V shed 8 bases and J shed 2 bases, with 14 bases lying between them. The CDR3 loop reads CASGETGNTDTQYF. The CDR3 bases are TGTGCCAGCGGCGAGACAGGCAACACAGATACGCAGTATTTT.

The V gene is TRBV9, the J gene TRBJ2-1, with 9 bases fitting TRBD2. V lost 0 bases, J lost 9 bases, and 10 bases stayed unmatched. This CDR3 contains 16 residues. Germline V gene lookup returns CDR1 SGDLS and CDR2 YYNGEE. The chain's CDR3 is CASSVEGAGGPIEQFF. As DNA, the CDR3 is TGTGCCAGCAGCGTAGAAGGGGCGGGAGGGCCGATTGAGCAGTTCTTC.

The genes are TRBV5-8 and TRBJ1-1; no definite D call. This CDR3 has 11 residues. Trimming stripped 7 bases from V and 0 bases from J, with 4 bases between. Germline values: CDR1 SGHTS, CDR2 YDEGEE. For the CDR3, the DNA is TGTGCCAGCCAGCTGAACACTGAAGCTTTCTTT. It specifies CASQLNTEAFF.

Here the CDR3 DNA reads TGTGCCAGCAGTTTTCCCATCGGGATGACAGCTGGGGCCAACGTCCTGACTTTC. It specifies CASSFPIGMTAGANVLTF. The chain couples TRBV28 to TRBJ2-6; either TRBD1 or TRBD2 may fit D (5 bases each). The CDR3 has 18 amino acids. V was cut by 3 bases and J by 2 bases, with 17 bases left in between. CDR1 MDHEN and CDR2 SYDVKM come from the germline V gene.

A single count supports this clone. The rearrangement uses TRBV9 and TRBJ1-1; D not certain. The V gene's germline CDR1 is SGDLS and CDR2 YYNGEE. The V and J ends lost 0 bases and 6 bases respectively, with 12 bases between them. CDR3 length equals 14 residues. The CDR3 bases are TGTGCCAGCAGCGTAGCGCCAGGTGTGGCTGAAGCTTTCTTT. Translating gives CASSVAPGVAEAFF.

The chain is built from TRBV27 and TRBJ1-6; 8 nucleotides align to TRBD1. The junction had 10 bases not matched to a gene; V was cut back by 5 bases and J by 1 base. Germline CDR1 and CDR2: MNHEY and SMNVEV (reference sequence). There are 18 residues in the CDR3. The CDR3 nucleotides read TGTGCCAGCAGTCCTGACAGGGGTATTAGGTCCTATAATTCACCCCTCCACTTT. Translating it yields CASSPDRGIRSYNSPLHF.

V gene TRBV18 combines with J gene TRBJ1-6; 10 nucleotides align to TRBD1. CDR1 is KGHSH, CDR2 LQKENI, per germline. The ends lost 3 bases at V and 7 bases at J; junction bases unmatched: 3. The CDR3 runs to 15 residues. CDR3 sequence (DNA): TGTGCCAGCTCACCGACAGGGGGCCTCAATTCACCCCTCCACTTT. Translating it yields CASSPTGGLNSPLHF.

This clone appeared once. The chain combines TRBV7-9 with TRBJ2-5; 12 bases are shared with TRBD1. After removal of 5 bases from V and 4 bases from J, the junction contained 5 bases not matched to a gene. Germline values: CDR1 SEHNR, CDR2 FQNEAQ (reference sequence). This CDR3 region has 15 residues. CDR3 loop: CASSQGQGARETQYF. The CDR3, as DNA: TGTGCCAGCAGCCAGGGACAGGGGGCGCGAGAGACCCAGTACTTC. The variable domain in full, with the rest retrieved from reference TRBV7-9 and TRBJ2-5, is DTGVSQNPRHKITKRGQNVTFRCDPISEHNRLYWYRQTLGQGPEFLTYFQNEAQLEKSRLLSDRFSAERPKGSFSTLEIQRTEQGDSAMYLCASSQGQGARETQYFGPGTRLLVL.

This clone came up once. V usage is TRBV29-1 and J usage is TRBJ2-7; D might be TRBD1 or TRBD2, each matching 6 bases. Trimming took off 5 bases at V and 2 bases at J, with 13 bases between the two ends. Germline lookup yields CDR1 SQVTM and CDR2 ANQGSEA. The length of the CDR3 is 13 residues. CDR3 sequence: CSVRRGDTYEQYF. CDR3 DNA sequence: TGCAGCGTTAGAAGGGGGGATACCTACGAGCAGTACTTC.

The chain couples TRBV4-1 to TRBJ2-3; D ambiguous. Germline V CDR1 and CDR2: MGHRA, YSYEKL. The CDR3 totals 15 residues. The V gene lost 0 bases and the J gene lost 1 base, with 8 bases spanning the gap. The chain's CDR3 is CASSQDQVRTDTQYF. CDR3 nucleotides: TGCGCCAGCAGCCAAGATCAAGTCCGCACAGATACGCAGTATTTT.

This sequence joins TRBV11-3 and TRBJ2-2; D remains ambiguous. Trimming pared 11 bases from V and 7 bases from J, leaving 17 bases between. There are 13 residues in the CDR3. The germline V gene encodes CDR1 SGHNT and CDR2 YENEEA. DNA for the CDR3: TGTGCCCCCCCGTCGAGGAAGATCGGGGAGCTGTTTTTT. This sequence encodes CAPPSRKIGELFF.

This chain connects TRBV7-8 to TRBJ1-2; 8 bases align to TRBD1. CDR1 is SGHVS, CDR2 FQNEAQ, per germline. The CDR3 totals 15 residues. The V and J ends lost 6 bases and 2 bases, in that order; junction bases with no gene match: 8. CDR3 amino acids: CASSTTGQGNYGYTF. The CDR3 bases are TGTGCCAGCAGTACCACCGGACAGGGCAACTATGGCTACACCTTC.

V and J are TRBV2 and TRBJ2-1; 7 positions agree with TRBD2. Germline V gene lookup returns CDR1 SNHLY and CDR2 FYNNEI. The length of the CDR3 is 16 residues. V gave up 7 bases and J gave up 3 bases; unmatched junction bases: 12. The CDR3 region is CASTPGGGLVYNEQFF. In DNA form, the CDR3 reads TGTGCCAGCACCCCTGGGGGGGGTCTGGTCTACAATGAGCAGTTCTTC.

The V and J genes are TRBV7-9 and TRBJ2-5, with a weak D call TRBD2 (7 bases). With the DNA end fitting TRBJ2-7 better, the J assignment may be wrong. This CDR3 spans 17 amino acids. Per the germline V gene, CDR1 is SEHNR and CDR2 is FQNEAQ (reference sequence). CDR3: CASSLGRGGHTPYEQYF. DNA of the CDR3: TGTGCCAGCAGCCTAGGTAGGGGGGGGCATACACCCTACGAGCAGTACTTC.

CDR3 coding DNA: TGTGCCATCGACAGGCCCACCGGGGAGCTGTTTTTT. Its protein product is CAIDRPTGELFF. The chain has TRBV2 and TRBJ2-2; TRBD1 is a possible D gene (6 bases). CDR1 is SNHLY and CDR2 is FYNNEI in the germline V gene. Trimming removed 10 bases at V and 4 bases at J, with 10 bases between. This CDR3 is built from 12 residues.

This chain uses TRBV11-2 with TRBJ1-3, with D possibly TRBD1 on 5 matching bases. V lost 6 bases, J lost 4 bases, and 13 bases lay in between. This CDR3 region has 14 residues. Germline CDR1 SGHAT, CDR2 FQNNGV. The CDR3 DNA sequence: TGTGCCAGCAGTCATACTCAGGGAGGAAACACCATATATTTT. It specifies CASSHTQGGNTIYF.